This T cell receptor beta chain was obtained from a study of OX40 agonist ivuxolimab in advanced cancers. Study-wide background: Patients' therapy was ivuxolimab, an antibody that acts as an agonist of OX40 (CD134).

The V and J ends lost 5 bases and 7 bases respectively, with 21 bases between them. The CDR3 spans 16 residues. Germline values: CDR1 LNHDA, CDR2 SQIVND (reference sequence). As concerns this clone: What it binds is unknown.

General study points: Relatively little clonal expansion, among the lowest observed, appeared in partial responders at 0.1-3.0 mg/kg. Determination of antigen specificity was not performed for the expanded peripheral T cells. The mean number of expanded clones was higher in CD8+ T cells than in CD4+.

Assay used: immunoSEQ multiplex PCR; TCRdb lists only in-frame clones, some missing. The top ten clones hold roughly 2% of a sample with 65,000 to 75,000 clones, roughly 85% of them seen once. The sequence came from an adult with an advanced solid tumor such as melanoma, head and neck, liver or kidney cancer. The chain is built from TRBV19 and TRBJ2-1; possibly TRBD2 for D (6 bases). Sample: CD4+ or CD8+ T cells sorted from blood, taken in a trial of the OX40 agonist ivuxolimab. The CDR3 spells CASSRRDAFFGNEQFF. DNA for the CDR3: TGTGCCAGTAGTCGGAGGGACGCCTTTTTTGGGAATGAGCAGTTCTTC.